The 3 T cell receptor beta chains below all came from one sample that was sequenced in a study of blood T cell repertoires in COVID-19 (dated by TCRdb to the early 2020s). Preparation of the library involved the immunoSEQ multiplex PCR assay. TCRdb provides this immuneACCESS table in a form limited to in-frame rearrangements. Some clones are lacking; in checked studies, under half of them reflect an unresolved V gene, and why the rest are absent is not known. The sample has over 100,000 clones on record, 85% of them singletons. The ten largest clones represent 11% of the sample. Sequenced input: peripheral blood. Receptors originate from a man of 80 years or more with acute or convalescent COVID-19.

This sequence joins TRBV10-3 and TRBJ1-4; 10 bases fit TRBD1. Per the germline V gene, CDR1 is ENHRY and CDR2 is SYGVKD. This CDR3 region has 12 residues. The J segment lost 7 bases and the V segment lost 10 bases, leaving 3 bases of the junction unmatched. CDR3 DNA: TGTGCCACGGGGGACAGGGGTGAAAAACTGTTTTTT. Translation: CATGDRGEKLFF.

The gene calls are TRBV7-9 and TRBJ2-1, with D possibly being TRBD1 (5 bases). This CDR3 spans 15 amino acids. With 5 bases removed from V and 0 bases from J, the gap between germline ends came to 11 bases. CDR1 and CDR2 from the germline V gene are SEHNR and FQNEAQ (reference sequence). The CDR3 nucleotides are TGTGCCAGCAGCCCGGACATTGGCTCCTACAATGAGCAGTTCTTC. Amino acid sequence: CASSPDIGSYNEQFF.

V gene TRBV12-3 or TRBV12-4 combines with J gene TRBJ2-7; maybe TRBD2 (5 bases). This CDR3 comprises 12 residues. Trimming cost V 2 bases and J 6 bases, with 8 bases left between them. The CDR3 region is CASSLRGSEQYF. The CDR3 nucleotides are TGTGCCAGCAGTTTAAGAGGGTCCGAGCAGTACTTC.